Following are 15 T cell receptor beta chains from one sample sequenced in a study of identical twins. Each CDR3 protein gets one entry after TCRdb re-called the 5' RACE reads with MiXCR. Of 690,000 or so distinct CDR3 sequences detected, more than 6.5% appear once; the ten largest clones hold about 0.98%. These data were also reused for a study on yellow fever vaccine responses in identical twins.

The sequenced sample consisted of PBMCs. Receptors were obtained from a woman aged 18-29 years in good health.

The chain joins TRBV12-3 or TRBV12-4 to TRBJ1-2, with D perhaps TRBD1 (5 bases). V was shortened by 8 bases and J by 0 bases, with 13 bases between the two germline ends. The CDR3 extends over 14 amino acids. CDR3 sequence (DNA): TGTGCCAGCCGCTCGGGGGGTTCTAACTATGGCTACACCTTC. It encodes CASRSGGSNYGYTF.

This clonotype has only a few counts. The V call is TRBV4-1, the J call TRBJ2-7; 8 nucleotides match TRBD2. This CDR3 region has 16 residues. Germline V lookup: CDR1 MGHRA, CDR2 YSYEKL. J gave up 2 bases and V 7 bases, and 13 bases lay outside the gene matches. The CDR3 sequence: CASNDPSREGPYEQYF. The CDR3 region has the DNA TGCGCCAGCAACGACCCTTCCCGGGAGGGTCCCTACGAGCAGTACTTC.

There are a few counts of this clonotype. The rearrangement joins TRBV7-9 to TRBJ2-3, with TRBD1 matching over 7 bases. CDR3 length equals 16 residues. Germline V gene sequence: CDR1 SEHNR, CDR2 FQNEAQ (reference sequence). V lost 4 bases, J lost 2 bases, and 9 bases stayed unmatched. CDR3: CASSSRGQTSTDTQYF. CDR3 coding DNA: TGTGCCAGCAGCTCGAGGGGGCAGACCTCCACAGATACGCAGTATTTT.

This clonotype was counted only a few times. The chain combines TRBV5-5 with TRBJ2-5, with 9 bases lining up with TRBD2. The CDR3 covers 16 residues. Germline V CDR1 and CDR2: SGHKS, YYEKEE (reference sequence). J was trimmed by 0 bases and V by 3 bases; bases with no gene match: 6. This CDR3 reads CASSYRSGGNQETQYF. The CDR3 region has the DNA TGTGCCAGCAGCTATCGAAGCGGGGGGAACCAAGAGACCCAGTACTTC.

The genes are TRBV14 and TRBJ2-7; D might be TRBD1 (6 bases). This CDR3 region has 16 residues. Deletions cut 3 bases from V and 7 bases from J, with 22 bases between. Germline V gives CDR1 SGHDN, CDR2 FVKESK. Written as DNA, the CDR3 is TGTGCCAGCAGCCATACCCCACATGCGACAGGTCGGGAGCAGTACTTC. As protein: CASSHTPHATGREQYF.

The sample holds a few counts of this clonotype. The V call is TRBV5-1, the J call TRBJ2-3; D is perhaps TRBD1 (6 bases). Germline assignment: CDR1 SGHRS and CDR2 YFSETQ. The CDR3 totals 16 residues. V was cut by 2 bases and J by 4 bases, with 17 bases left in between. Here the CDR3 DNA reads TGCGCCAGCAGCTTTCAGGGGCAGGGTTTCCCAGATACGCAGTATTTT. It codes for CASSFQGQGFPDTQYF.

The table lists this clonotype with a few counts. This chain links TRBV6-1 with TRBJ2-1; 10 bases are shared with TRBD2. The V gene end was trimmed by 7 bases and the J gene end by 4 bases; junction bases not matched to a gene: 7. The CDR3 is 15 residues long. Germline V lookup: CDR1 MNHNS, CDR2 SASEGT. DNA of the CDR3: TGTGCCAGCACCCCGGGTAGCGGGAGGTACAATGAGCAGTTCTTC. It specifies CASTPGSGRYNEQFF.

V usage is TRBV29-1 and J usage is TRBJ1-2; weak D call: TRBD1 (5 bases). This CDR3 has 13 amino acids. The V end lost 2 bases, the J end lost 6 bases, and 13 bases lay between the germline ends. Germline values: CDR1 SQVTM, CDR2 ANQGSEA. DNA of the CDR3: TGCAGCGTTGAAAGACGGGGCGCGGATGGCTACACCTTC. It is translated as CSVERRGADGYTF.

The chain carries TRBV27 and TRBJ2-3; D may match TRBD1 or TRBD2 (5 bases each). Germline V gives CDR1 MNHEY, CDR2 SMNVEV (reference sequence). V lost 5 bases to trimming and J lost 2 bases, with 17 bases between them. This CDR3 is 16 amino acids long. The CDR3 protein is CASSEGPLGNTDTQYF. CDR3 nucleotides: TGTGCCAGCAGTGAGGGACCCCTCGGGAACACAGATACGCAGTATTTT.

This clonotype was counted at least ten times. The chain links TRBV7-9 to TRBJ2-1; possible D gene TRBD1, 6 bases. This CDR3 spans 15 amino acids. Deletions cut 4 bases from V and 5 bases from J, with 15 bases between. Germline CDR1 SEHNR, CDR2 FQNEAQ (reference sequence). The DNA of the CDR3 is TGTGCCAGCAGCTCATTTGGGACACTAGACAATGAGCAGTTCTTC. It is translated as CASSSFGTLDNEQFF.

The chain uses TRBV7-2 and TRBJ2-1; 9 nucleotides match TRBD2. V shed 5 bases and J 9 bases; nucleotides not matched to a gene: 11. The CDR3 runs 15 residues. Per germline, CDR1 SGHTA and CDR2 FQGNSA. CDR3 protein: CASSLRPGLASEQFF. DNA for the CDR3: TGTGCCAGCAGCCTCAGGCCGGGACTAGCTAGTGAGCAGTTCTTC.

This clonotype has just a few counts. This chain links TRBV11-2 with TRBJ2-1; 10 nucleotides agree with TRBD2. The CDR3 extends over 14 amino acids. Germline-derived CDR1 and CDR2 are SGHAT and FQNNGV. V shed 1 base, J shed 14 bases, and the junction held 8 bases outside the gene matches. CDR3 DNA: TGTGCCAGCAGCTTAGGATCGGGACTAGCGCCAGAGTTCTTC. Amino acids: CASSLGSGLAPEFF.

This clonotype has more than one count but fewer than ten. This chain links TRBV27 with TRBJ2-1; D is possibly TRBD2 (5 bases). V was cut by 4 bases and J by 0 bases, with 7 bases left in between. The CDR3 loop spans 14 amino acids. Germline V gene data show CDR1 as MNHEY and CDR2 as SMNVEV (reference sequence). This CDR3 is CASSYTSSYNEQFF. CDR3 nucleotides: TGTGCCAGCAGTTACACTAGCTCCTACAATGAGCAGTTCTTC.

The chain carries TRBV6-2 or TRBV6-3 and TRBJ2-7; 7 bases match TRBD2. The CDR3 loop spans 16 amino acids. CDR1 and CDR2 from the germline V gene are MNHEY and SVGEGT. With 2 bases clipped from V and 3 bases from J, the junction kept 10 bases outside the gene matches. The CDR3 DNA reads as TGTGCCAGCAGTTACGCTTCCGTCGGCGGGGGCTACGAGCAGTACTTC. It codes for CASSYASVGGGYEQYF.

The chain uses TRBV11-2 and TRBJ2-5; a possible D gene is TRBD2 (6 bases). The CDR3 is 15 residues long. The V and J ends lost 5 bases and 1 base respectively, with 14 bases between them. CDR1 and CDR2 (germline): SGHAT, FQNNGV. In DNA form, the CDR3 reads TGTGCCAGCAGCCGAGGCGGTAGCGGCCAAGAGACCCAGTACTTC. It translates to CASSRGGSGQETQYF.